This T cell receptor beta chain was identified in a study of cytomegalovirus exposure and HLA in healthy donors. Per the germline V gene, CDR1 is SEHNR and CDR2 is FQNEAQ (reference sequence). The CDR3 is 13 amino acids. Trimming shortened V by 5 bases and J by 5 bases, and 12 bases separated the two germline ends. Amplification used 60 Vbeta primers and 13 Jbeta primers. TCRdb keeps only in-frame clones here, not all; method: immunoSEQ multiplex PCR. The top ten hold about 0.79% of the sample, which has some 96,000 clones, roughly 78% seen once. V and J are TRBV7-9 and TRBJ2-5, with D perhaps matching TRBD2 (5 bases). This receptor was taken from an older woman in good health and CMV-seronegative. The sample consisted of PBMCs. CDR3 protein: CASSLPGEETQYF. In DNA form, the CDR3 reads TGTGCCAGCAGCCTCCCCGGGGAGGAGACCCAGTACTTC.